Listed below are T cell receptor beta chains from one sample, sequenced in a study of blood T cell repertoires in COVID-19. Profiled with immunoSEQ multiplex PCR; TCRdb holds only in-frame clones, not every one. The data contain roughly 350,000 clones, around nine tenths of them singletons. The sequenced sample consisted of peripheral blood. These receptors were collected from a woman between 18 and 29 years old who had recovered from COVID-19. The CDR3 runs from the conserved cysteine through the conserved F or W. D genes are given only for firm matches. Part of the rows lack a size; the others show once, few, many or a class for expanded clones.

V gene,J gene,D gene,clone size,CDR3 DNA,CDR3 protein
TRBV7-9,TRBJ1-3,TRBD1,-,TGTGCCAGCAGCTGGACAGGGGTTATCTCTGGAAACACCATATATTTT,CASSWTGVISGNTIYF
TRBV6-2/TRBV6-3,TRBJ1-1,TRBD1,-,TGTGCCAGCAGTAAGCAGGGGGCCCCTGAAGCTTTCTTT,CASSKQGAPEAFF
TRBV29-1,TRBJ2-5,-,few,TGCAGCGTTGAGCCGACAGTCCAAGAGACCCAGTACTTC,CSVEPTVQETQYF
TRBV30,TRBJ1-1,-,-,TGTGCCTGGAAGGCGGCGCCCACTGAAGCTTTCTTT,CAWKAAPTEAFF
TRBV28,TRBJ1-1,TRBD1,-,TGTGCCAGCAGTACTCAGGGGGATGATGAAGCTTTCTTT,CASSTQGDDEAFF
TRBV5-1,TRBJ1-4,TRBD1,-,TGCGCCAGCAGCTTGGGGACAGGGGGCGAAAAACTGTTTTTT,CASSLGTGGEKLFF
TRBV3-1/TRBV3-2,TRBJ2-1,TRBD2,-,TGTGCCAGCAGCCAAGTAACTAGCGGGATATACAATGAGCAGTTCTTC,CASSQVTSGIYNEQFF
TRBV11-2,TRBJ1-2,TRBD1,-,TGTGCCAGCAGCTTCTGGGCGATAGGGACAGGAGCCTATGGCTACACCTTC,CASSFWAIGTGAYGYTF
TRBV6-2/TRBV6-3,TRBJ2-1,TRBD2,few,TGTGCCAGCAGTTACTCGACCCTAGCGGGAGTGAACAATGAGCAGTTCTTC,CASSYSTLAGVNNEQFF
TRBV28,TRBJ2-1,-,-,TGTGCCAGCAGACTGGACTCGCTCTCCTACAATGAGCAGTTCTTC,CASRLDSLSYNEQFF
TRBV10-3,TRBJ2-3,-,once,TGTGCCATCAGTGACGGTGGGAGCGGAGATACGCAGTATTTT,CAISDGGSGDTQYF